These 16 T cell receptor beta chains came from one sample sequenced in a study of cytomegalovirus exposure and HLA in healthy donors. The primer mix had 60 Vbeta and 13 Jbeta primers. Using immunoSEQ multiplex PCR, the repertoire was profiled, and TCRdb retains in-frame clones only, with some absent. The table has about 77,000 clones, around 78% seen once. Sequenced material: PBMCs. These receptors originate from a man aged 35-49 years in good health and CMV-seronegative.

The CDR3 sequence: CASSFPGPEAFF. DNA for the CDR3: TGCGCCAGCAGCTTTCCAGGGCCTGAAGCTTTCTTT. The rearrangement links TRBV5-1 to TRBJ1-1; weak D call: TRBD1 (5 bases). This CDR3 has 12 amino acids. V was shortened by 2 bases and J by 6 bases, with 8 bases between the two germline ends. The germline CDR1 and CDR2 sequences are SGHRS and YFSETQ.

The chain joins TRBV6-5 to TRBJ2-5; perhaps TRBD2 as D (6 bases). Germline V CDR1 and CDR2: MNHEY, SVGAGI. Trimming cost V 4 bases and J 5 bases, with 20 bases left between them. The CDR3 totals 16 residues. The CDR3 spells CASSSIISFRGETQYF. As DNA, the CDR3 is TGTGCCAGCAGTTCAATAATTTCTTTCCGGGGGGAGACCCAGTACTTC.

This clone has just one count. This sequence joins TRBV6-5 and TRBJ1-4; no clear D gene. Trimming removed 8 bases at V and 6 bases at J, with 19 bases between. The CDR3 extends over 15 amino acids. Germline CDR1 is MNHEY and CDR2 is SVGAGI. The CDR3 coding sequence is TGTGCCAGCGGTACACTTCTAGGGAGTTATGAAAAACTGTTTTTT. Translated, it gives CASGTLLGSYEKLFF.

The chain links TRBV7-3 to TRBJ1-1; D call uncertain. Germline assignment: CDR1 SGHTA and CDR2 FQGTGA. This CDR3 is built from 13 residues. V lost 3 bases, J lost 1 base, and 6 bases lay in between. The CDR3 DNA reads as TGTGCCAGCAGCTTCGGGAAGAACACTGAAGCTTTCTTT. Translating gives CASSFGKNTEAFF.

This clone showed up just once. The chain couples TRBV7-8 to TRBJ1-5, with 10 bases identical to TRBD1. Germline V lookup: CDR1 SGHVS, CDR2 FQNEAQ. The CDR3 spans 16 residues. With V trimmed by 3 bases and J by 5 bases, 7 bases remained unmatched. The CDR3 loop is CASSFGDRGLYQPQHF. CDR3 DNA sequence: TGTGCCAGCAGCTTCGGTGACAGGGGGCTCTATCAGCCCCAGCATTTT.

The J gene is TRBJ2-2, the V gene TRBV7-2; 7 bases line up with TRBD1. The V and J ends lost 5 bases and 9 bases, in that order; junction bases with no gene match: 9. CDR3 length: 14 amino acids. CDR1 and CDR2 from the germline V gene are SGHTA and FQGNSA. The CDR3 bases are TGTGCCAGCAGCCCTAGACAGGGTGTTTGGGAGCTGTTTTTT. As protein: CASSPRQGVWELFF.

The count of this clone is one. V and J are TRBV27 and TRBJ1-4; D is unclear. Germline V CDR1 and CDR2: MNHEY, SMNVEV (reference sequence). V was clipped by 7 bases and J by 8 bases, with 14 bases between them. This CDR3 comprises 13 residues. CDR3 DNA: TGTGCCAGCAAGGCCGAGGTGGAGGAAAAACTGTTTTTT. Encoded protein: CASKAEVEEKLFF. The whole variable domain, filled in from reference TRBV27 and TRBJ1-4, reads EAQVTQNPRYLITVTGKKLTVTCSQNMNHEYMSWYRQDPGLGLRQIYYSMNVEVTDKGDVPEGYKVSRKEKRNFPLILESPSPNQTSLYFCASKAEVEEKLFFGSGTQLSVL.

The chain has TRBV6-1 and TRBJ2-3, with D perhaps matching TRBD1 (6 bases). In germline, CDR1 is MNHNS, CDR2 SASEGT. The V end was cut by 6 bases, the J end by 4 bases, with 17 bases between. The CDR3 sequence is 15 residues long. The CDR3 protein is CASRGPTGSADTQYF. In nucleotides, the CDR3 is TGTGCCAGCAGGGGACCTACAGGGTCGGCAGATACGCAGTATTTT.

This sequence joins TRBV7-2 and TRBJ2-7; 12 nucleotides match TRBD2. The CDR3 loop spans 15 amino acids. The germline V gene encodes CDR1 SGHTA and CDR2 FQGNSA. V lost 5 bases to trimming and J lost 3 bases; unmatched junction nucleotides: 5. The CDR3 coding sequence is TGTGCCAGCAGCCATACTAGCGGGGGGCTCTACGAGCAGTACTTC. Its translation is CASSHTSGGLYEQYF.

The chain employs TRBV11-2 and TRBJ2-7; 9 bases fit TRBD1. Losses at the gene ends were 4 bases for V and 6 bases for J; bases not matched to a gene: 19. This CDR3 is built from 18 residues. Germline CDR1 SGHAT, CDR2 FQNNGV. DNA for the CDR3: TGTGCCAGCAGCTCGCGACCCACATTCCGGGACAGGGAGGGCGAGCAGTACTTC. Its protein product is CASSSRPTFRDREGEQYF.

The chain combines TRBV5-6 with TRBJ1-4, with a possible D match to TRBD1 (5 bases). The germline V gene encodes CDR1 SGHDT and CDR2 YYEEEE. The ends were cut back, 2 bases at V and 8 bases at J, with 16 bases in the middle. This CDR3 contains 15 residues. CDR3 protein: CASSFREGGSEKLFF. The CDR3 coding sequence is TGTGCCAGCAGCTTCAGGGAGGGTGGTAGCGAAAAACTGTTTTTT.

The table lists this clone with a count of one. The genes are TRBV5-4 and TRBJ2-7; 9 bases agree with TRBD1. The CDR3 runs to 15 residues. Germline lookup yields CDR1 SGHNT and CDR2 YYREEE (reference sequence). V dropped 0 bases and J dropped 7; count of bases not matched to a gene: 8. This chain's CDR3 is CASSLAEQGAREQYF. CDR3 in DNA: TGTGCCAGCAGCTTGGCCGAACAGGGGGCGAGGGAGCAGTACTTC.

This rearrangement joins TRBV4-3 to TRBJ1-1; 7 positions agree with TRBD1. V was pared by 2 bases and J by 1 base, with 4 bases of the junction left unmatched. The CDR3 length is 15 residues. Per germline, CDR1 LGHNA and CDR2 YSLEER. The CDR3 region has the DNA TGCGCCAGCAGCCAAATCGGACAGGAGAACACTGAAGCTTTCTTT. Translation: CASSQIGQENTEAFF.

This sequence joins TRBV19 and TRBJ1-5; perhaps TRBD1 as D (5 bases). CDR1 LNHDA and CDR2 SQIVND come from the germline V gene (reference sequence). V lost 1 base to trimming and J lost 2 bases, with 6 bases between them. This CDR3 is 14 amino acids long. The CDR3 protein is CASSIVGGNQPQHF. For the CDR3, the DNA is TGTGCCAGTAGTATAGTAGGGGGCAATCAGCCCCAGCATTTT.

J is TRBJ2-5 and V is TRBV18; 8 bases are a match to TRBD1. The germline V gene encodes CDR1 KGHSH and CDR2 LQKENI. The trim removed 4 bases at V and 4 bases at J, leaving 2 bases unmatched. The CDR3 sequence is 13 residues long. The CDR3 DNA follows: TGTGCCAGCTCACTACAGGGGGGAGAGACCCAGTACTTC. Its protein is CASSLQGGETQYF.

V is TRBV19 and J is TRBJ1-1; tentative D call: TRBD1 (5 bases). The CDR3 spans 16 residues. The germline V and J ends were trimmed by 1 base and 2 bases, with 14 bases remaining between them. Germline V gene sequence: CDR1 LNHDA, CDR2 SQIVND (reference sequence). CDR3 coding DNA: TGTGCCAGTAGTATAGGGGCAGGGAGGGTTAACACTGAAGCTTTCTTT. It encodes CASSIGAGRVNTEAFF.